Below, 8 T cell receptor beta chains from the same sample are listed, as sequenced in a study of blood T cell repertoires in COVID-19. Generated by immunoSEQ multiplex PCR, the TCRdb table keeps only in-frame clones and is missing some. The repertoire includes 150,000 or so clones, about 89% of them detected once, and around 6.1% sits in the top ten. Sequencing was carried out using peripheral blood. These receptors came from a man older than 75 with acute or convalescent COVID-19.

The chain has TRBV9 and TRBJ2-1; TRBD2 might be the D (5 bases). Trimming left V 4 bases short and J 4 bases short, with 9 bases between. The CDR3 sequence is 13 residues long. The V gene's germline CDR1 is SGDLS and CDR2 YYNGEE. CDR3 protein: CASSPEGYNEQFF. CDR3 in DNA: TGTGCCAGCAGCCCAGAGGGATACAATGAGCAGTTCTTC. Supplemented by reference TRBV9 and TRBJ2-1, the full variable domain reads DSGVTQTPKHLITATGQRVTLRCSPRSGDLSVYWYQQSLDQGLQFLIQYYNGEERAKGNILERFSAQQFPDLHSELNLSSLELGDSALYFCASSPEGYNEQFFGPGTRLTVL.

This chain connects TRBV29-1 to TRBJ2-5; 9 bases agree with TRBD1. Germline-derived CDR1 and CDR2 are SQVTM and ANQGSEA. The CDR3 consists of 13 residues. V shed 8 bases, J shed 4 bases, and the junction held 8 bases outside the gene matches. CDR3 bases: TGCAGCTCTTGGGACAGGGATGGAGAGACCCAGTACTTC. It specifies CSSWDRDGETQYF.

The V gene is TRBV11-2, the J gene TRBJ2-2, with D uncertain. CDR1 and CDR2 (germline): SGHAT, FQNNGV. This CDR3 is 13 amino acids long. The V and J ends lost 4 bases and 5 bases respectively, with 8 bases between them. The CDR3 DNA reads as TGTGCCAGCAGCTCCGACTTGACCGGGGAGCTGTTTTTT. As protein: CASSSDLTGELFF.

The chain carries TRBV27 and TRBJ2-1; D is ambiguous. V gave up 6 bases and J gave up 1 base, with 13 bases separating them. Germline V gene sequence: CDR1 MNHEY, CDR2 SMNVEV (reference sequence). The CDR3 spans 15 residues. The CDR3 DNA follows: TGTGCCAGCAGGCCCCGACTCGGTTCCTACAATGAGCAGTTCTTC. It translates to CASRPRLGSYNEQFF.

The V gene is TRBV5-1, the J gene TRBJ2-3; 7 bases fit TRBD1. This CDR3 is 15 amino acids long. The germline CDR1 and CDR2 sequences are SGHRS and YFSETQ. Trimming took 3 bases from V and 1 from J; bases not matched to a gene: 5. This CDR3 is CASSSITGGTDTQYF. The CDR3 DNA reads TGCGCCAGCAGCTCGATCACAGGGGGCACAGATACGCAGTATTTT.

This clone was seen just once. V and J are TRBV28 and TRBJ2-2; 8 bases line up with TRBD2. This CDR3 has 16 amino acids. Per the germline V gene, CDR1 is MDHEN and CDR2 is SYDVKM. The CDR3 reads CVTGSPGGPDTGELFF. The CDR3 bases are TGTGTCACTGGATCACCGGGAGGGCCTGACACCGGGGAGCTGTTTTTT.

Concerning this clone itself: The identical CDR3 is also encoded by other nucleotide sequences in the sample. The chain has TRBV3-1 (or the pseudogene TRBV3-2) and TRBJ2-3; D might be TRBD2 (6 bases). V lost 4 bases and J lost 1, with 9 bases in between. The germline CDR1 and CDR2 sequences are LGHDT and YNNKEL (reference sequence). The CDR3 totals 14 residues. The DNA of the CDR3 is TGTGCCAGCAGCCGTAGCGGAGGCACAGATACGCAGTATTTT. Amino acid sequence: CASSRSGGTDTQYF.

J is TRBJ1-5 and V is TRBV18, with TRBD1 as a possible D gene (5 bases). Trimming shortened V by 1 base and J by 5 bases, and 12 bases separated the two germline ends. Germline V lookup: CDR1 KGHSH, CDR2 LQKENI. The CDR3 is 15 amino acids. CDR3: CASSPRQGRDQPQHF. The CDR3 DNA reads as TGTGCCAGCTCACCACGCCAGGGAAGGGATCAGCCCCAGCATTTT.